The source of this T cell receptor beta chain is a study of OX40 agonist ivuxolimab in advanced cancers. Study background: Those enrolled were 82.7% male, with a mean age of about 60 years and ages from roughly 20 to 90.

Comment on this clone: Antigen unknown.

People who had autoimmune disease history or systemic immunosuppression were excluded. Assay used: immunoSEQ multiplex PCR; TCRdb lists only in-frame clones, some missing. The sample lists more than 45,000 clones; about four fifths were seen once. Trimming left V 1 base short and J 5 bases short, with 16 bases between. Germline V CDR1 and CDR2: MNHEY, SMNVEV (reference sequence). CDR3 length equals 16 residues. Overall study findings and caveats: Among the lowest peripheral clonal expansion occurred in 0.1-3.0 mg/kg partial responders. Averaged across samples, CD8+ T cells carried more expanded clones than CD4+ did.

The receptor comes from an adult with an advanced solid tumor such as melanoma, head and neck, liver or kidney cancer. Here the sequenced sample was CD4+ or CD8+ T cells sorted from blood, taken in a trial of the OX40 agonist ivuxolimab. This chain connects TRBV27 to TRBJ2-3; D is perhaps TRBD2 (6 bases). The CDR3 DNA reads as TGTGCCAGCAGTTTATTAGGAGGGAGGCCACAAGATACGCAGTATTTT. This sequence encodes CASSLLGGRPQDTQYF.